Following are 10 T cell receptor beta chains from one sample sequenced in a study of PD-1 blockade in classical Hodgkin lymphoma (dated by TCRdb to 2019 to 2021). Libraries were prepared through the immunoSEQ multiplex PCR assay. Sourced from immuneACCESS, this table was stored by TCRdb with only in-frame sequences that have V and J called. A share of the clones is absent; for the studies checked, an unresolved V gene accounts for under half, and the remainder has no known explanation. The sample profile shows fewer than 90,000 clones; about nine tenths of them were found once. The ten largest account for approximately 22% of the sample. In the paper's terms, the time point label means: cycle 1 day 1 (C1D1), immediately before nivolumab initiation. All trial patients had relapsed after autologous stem cell transplantation, with cohorts A, B and C differing in prior brentuximab vedotin exposure.

The sequences come from peripheral blood mononuclear cells (PBMCs), collected at baseline. The receptors were sampled from a human donor with classical Hodgkin lymphoma.

J is TRBJ1-3 and V is TRBV28, with D tentatively TRBD1 (5 bases). The CDR3 loop spans 16 amino acids. The V and J ends lost 5 bases and 1 base respectively, with 15 bases between them. Per germline, CDR1 MDHEN and CDR2 SYDVKM. In DNA form, the CDR3 reads TGTGCCAGCAGTAACCAAGGGTGGGGGTCTGGAAACACCATATATTTT. Protein product: CASSNQGWGSGNTIYF.

This chain connects TRBV19 to TRBJ2-1; 9 bases are a match to TRBD1. V was pared by 7 bases and J by 0 bases, with 4 bases of the junction left unmatched. Germline CDR1 LNHDA, CDR2 SQIVND (reference sequence). CDR3 length: 15 amino acids. The CDR3 nucleotides read TGTGCCAGTACTCCGACAGGGGGCTCCTACAATGAGCAGTTCTTC. It translates to CASTPTGGSYNEQFF.

Only a few counts were recorded for this clone. V and J are TRBV6-5 and TRBJ1-2; D not certain. Germline assignment: CDR1 MNHEY and CDR2 SVGAGI. The ends were cut back, 5 bases at V and 5 bases at J, with 18 bases in the middle. The CDR3 runs to 15 residues. DNA of the CDR3: TGTGCCAGCAGTGCCCGGGAGTTTCCCCTTTATGGCTACACCTTC. It codes for CASSAREFPLYGYTF.

This clone showed up just once. The chain couples TRBV6-5 to TRBJ2-3; D is uncertain. Germline V lookup: CDR1 MNHEY, CDR2 SVGAGI. The V end was cut by 5 bases, the J end by 2 bases, with 8 bases between. The CDR3 is made up of 13 amino acids. The CDR3 sequence is CASSQTYTDTQYF. The CDR3 nucleotides are TGTGCCAGCAGTCAAACATACACAGATACGCAGTATTTT.

This CDR3 reads CASSDPRGVSGANVLTF. CDR3 nucleotide sequence: TGTGCCAGCAGTGACCCCAGAGGGGTGTCTGGGGCCAACGTCCTGACTTTC. The J gene is TRBJ2-6, the V gene TRBV6-1, with D perhaps assigned TRBD1 or TRBD2 (5 bases each). CDR3 length: 17 residues. CDR1 and CDR2 (germline): MNHNS, SASEGT. Trimming took 3 bases from V and 1 from J, leaving 13 bases between them.

CDR3 nucleotides: TGCGCCAGCAGCCACGAAACTAGCGGGGGCAGCCACGGGGAGCTGTTTTTT. Translation: CASSHETSGGSHGELFF. The chain carries TRBV4-3 and TRBJ2-2; 11 bases agree with TRBD2. The trim removed 3 bases at V and 7 bases at J, leaving 10 bases unmatched. The CDR3 extends over 17 amino acids. Germline loops: CDR1 LGHNA, CDR2 YSLEER.

Worth noting for this clone: Relative to the germline gene, one junction end is altered; a read error may explain this. The chain joins TRBV28 to TRBJ2-7, with D perhaps matching TRBD2 (7 bases). This CDR3 is built from 13 residues. Germline lookup yields CDR1 MDHEN and CDR2 SYDVKM. The CDR3 region is CASSSEGGHEQHF. The CDR3 DNA sequence: TGTGCCAGCAGTTCCGAGGGGGGGCACGAGCAGCACTTC.

V gene TRBV18 combines with J gene TRBJ1-1, with 7 bases matching TRBD1. V shed 1 base, J shed 4 bases, and the junction held 3 bases outside the gene matches. In germline, CDR1 is KGHSH, CDR2 LQKENI. This CDR3 spans 14 amino acids. The CDR3, as DNA: TGTGCCAGCTCACCACAGGGGGCGCGCACTGAAGCTTTCTTT. This gives the protein CASSPQGARTEAFF.

J is TRBJ2-1 and V is TRBV21-1; TRBD2, the table's D call, lacks a check against the DNA. TRBV21-1 is a documented pseudogene. This CDR3 region has 18 residues. The CDR3 sequence: CASSKASGRRGSYNEQFF. DNA of the CDR3: TGTGCCAGCAGCAAAGCGAGCGGGAGAAGGGGGTCCTACAATGAGCAGTTCTTC.

This chain connects TRBV27 to TRBJ1-2; D is possibly TRBD1 (6 bases). V lost 5 bases and J 3 bases, leaving 10 bases between the germline ends. CDR3 length: 13 residues. Looked up from germline, CDR1 is MNHEY and CDR2 is SMNVEV (reference sequence). Written as DNA, the CDR3 is TGTGCCAGCAGTACGGACAGAGACTATGGCTACACCTTC. This translates into CASSTDRDYGYTF.